The TCR beta chain under discussion was sequenced for a study of blood T cells in healthy people across ages. Concerning this clonotype itself: The junction and the germline gene differ at one end; a read error may be behind it.

A second PCR, run for about 6 to 12 cycles, used a sample-barcoded 5' primer plus a J-beta primer mix. From the 5' RACE reads, TCRdb called clonotypes with MiXCR, one entry per CDR3 protein. The data contain 1.5 million to 2 million distinct CDR3 sequences, roughly 28% of them singletons. This CDR3 has 14 residues. Germline lookup yields CDR1 LGHDT and CDR2 YNNKEL (reference sequence). This sequence was found in a woman aged 25 to 39 in good health. The rearrangement links TRBV3-1 to TRBJ1-1; D remains ambiguous. Sequencing used blood. CDR3 nucleotides: TGCGCCAGCAGCCACATAAAAAACCCAACGAAAGCTTTCTTT. It yields the protein CASSHIKNPTKAFF.